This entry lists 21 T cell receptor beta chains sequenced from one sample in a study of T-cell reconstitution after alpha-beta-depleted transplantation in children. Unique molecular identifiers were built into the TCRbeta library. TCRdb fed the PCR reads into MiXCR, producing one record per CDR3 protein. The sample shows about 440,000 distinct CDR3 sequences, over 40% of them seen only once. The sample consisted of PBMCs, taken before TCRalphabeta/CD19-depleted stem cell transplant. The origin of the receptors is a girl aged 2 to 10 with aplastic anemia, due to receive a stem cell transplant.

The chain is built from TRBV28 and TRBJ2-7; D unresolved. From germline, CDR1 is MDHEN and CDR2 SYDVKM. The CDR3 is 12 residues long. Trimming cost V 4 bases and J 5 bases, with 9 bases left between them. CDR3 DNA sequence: TGTGCCAGCAGTTCGGTCTGGGACGAGCAGTACTTC. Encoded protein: CASSSVWDEQYF. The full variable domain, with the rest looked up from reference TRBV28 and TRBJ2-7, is DVKVTQSSRYLVKRTGEKVFLECVQDMDHENMFWYRQDPGLGLRLIYFSYDVKMKEKGDIPEGYSVSREKKERFSLILESASTNQTSMYLCASSSVWDEQYFGPGTRLTVT.

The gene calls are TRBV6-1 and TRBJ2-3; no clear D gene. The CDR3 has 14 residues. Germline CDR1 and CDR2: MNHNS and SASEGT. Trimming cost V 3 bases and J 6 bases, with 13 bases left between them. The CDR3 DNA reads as TGTGCCAGCAGTGAGGTAATGCAGCCCGATACGCAGTATTTT. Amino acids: CASSEVMQPDTQYF.

CDR3 loop: CASSFPNFEQYF. In DNA form, the CDR3 reads TGTGCCAGCAGCTTTCCCAATTTCGAGCAGTACTTC. This chain uses TRBV7-3 with TRBJ2-7, with unresolved D. The CDR3 runs to 12 residues. The V gene's germline CDR1 is SGHTA and CDR2 FQGTGA. V dropped 3 bases and J dropped 6 bases, with 9 bases sitting between them.

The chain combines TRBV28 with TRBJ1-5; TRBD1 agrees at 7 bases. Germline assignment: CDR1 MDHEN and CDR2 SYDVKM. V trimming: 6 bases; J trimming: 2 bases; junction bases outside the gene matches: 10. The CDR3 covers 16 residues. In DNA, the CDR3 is TGTGCCAGCAGGTGGGCCGGCACAGGGGGCAATCAGCCCCAGCATTTT. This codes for CASRWAGTGGNQPQHF.

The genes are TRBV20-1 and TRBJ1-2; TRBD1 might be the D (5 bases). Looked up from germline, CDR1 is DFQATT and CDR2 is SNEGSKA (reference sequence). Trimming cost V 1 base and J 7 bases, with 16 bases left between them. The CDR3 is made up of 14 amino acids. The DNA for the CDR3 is TGCAGTGCTAGAGTCAGCAGGGAAGTTAGTGGCTACACCTTC. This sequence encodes CSARVSREVSGYTF.

The CDR3 sequence: CASSLWSGSNFLETQYF. The DNA for the CDR3 is TGTGCCAGCAGCTTGTGGAGCGGGAGTAATTTTCTGGAGACCCAGTACTTC. This chain uses TRBV5-6 with TRBJ2-5; 8 positions agree with TRBD2. The CDR3 is 17 residues long. Germline trimming cut 1 base from V and 5 bases from J; bases unmatched to any gene: 13. Germline V gene lookup returns CDR1 SGHDT and CDR2 YYEEEE.

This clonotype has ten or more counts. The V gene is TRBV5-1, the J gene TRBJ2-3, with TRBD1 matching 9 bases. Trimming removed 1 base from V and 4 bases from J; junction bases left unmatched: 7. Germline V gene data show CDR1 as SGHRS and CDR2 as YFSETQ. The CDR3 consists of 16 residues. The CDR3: CASSLLGQGGPDTQYF. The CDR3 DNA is TGCGCCAGCAGCTTGTTGGGACAGGGTGGCCCAGATACGCAGTATTTT.

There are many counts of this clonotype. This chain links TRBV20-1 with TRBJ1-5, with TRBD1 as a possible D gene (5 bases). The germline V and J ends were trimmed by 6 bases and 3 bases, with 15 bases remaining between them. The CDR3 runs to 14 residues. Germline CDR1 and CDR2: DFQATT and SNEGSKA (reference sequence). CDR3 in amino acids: CSAMEDSDNQPQHF. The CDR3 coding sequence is TGCAGTGCAATGGAAGACAGTGACAATCAGCCCCAGCATTTT.

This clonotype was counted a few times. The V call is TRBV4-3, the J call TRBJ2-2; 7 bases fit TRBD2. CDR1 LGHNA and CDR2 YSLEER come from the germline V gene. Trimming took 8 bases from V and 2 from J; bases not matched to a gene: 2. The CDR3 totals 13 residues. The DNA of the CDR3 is TGCGCCAGCGGGGGGGACAACACCGGGGAGCTGTTTTTT. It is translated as CASGGDNTGELFF.

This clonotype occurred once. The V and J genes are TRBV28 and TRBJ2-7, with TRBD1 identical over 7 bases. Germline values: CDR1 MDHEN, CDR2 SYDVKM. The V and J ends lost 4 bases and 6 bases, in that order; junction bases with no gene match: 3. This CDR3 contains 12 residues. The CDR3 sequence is CASSSGGFEQYF. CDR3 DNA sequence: TGTGCCAGCAGTTCAGGGGGATTCGAGCAGTACTTC.

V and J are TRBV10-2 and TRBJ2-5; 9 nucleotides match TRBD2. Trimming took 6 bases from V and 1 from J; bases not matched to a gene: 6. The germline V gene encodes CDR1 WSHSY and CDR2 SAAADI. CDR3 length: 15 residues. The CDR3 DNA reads TGCGCCAGCAGCTTTCTAGCGGGACTCCAAGAGACCCAGTACTTC. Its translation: CASSFLAGLQETQYF.

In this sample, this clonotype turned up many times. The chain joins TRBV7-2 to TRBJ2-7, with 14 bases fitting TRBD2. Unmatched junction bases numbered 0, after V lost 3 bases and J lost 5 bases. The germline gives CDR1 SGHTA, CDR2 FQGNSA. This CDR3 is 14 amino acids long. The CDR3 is CASSLGLAGDEQYF. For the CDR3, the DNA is TGTGCCAGCAGCTTGGGACTAGCGGGAGACGAGCAGTACTTC.

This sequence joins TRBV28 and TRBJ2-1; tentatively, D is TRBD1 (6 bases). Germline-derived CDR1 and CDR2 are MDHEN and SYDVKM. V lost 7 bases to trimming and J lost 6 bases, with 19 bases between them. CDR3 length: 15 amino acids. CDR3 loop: CASTRGTSIRNEQFF. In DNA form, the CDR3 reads TGTGCCAGCACCCGAGGGACAAGTATACGCAATGAGCAGTTCTTC.

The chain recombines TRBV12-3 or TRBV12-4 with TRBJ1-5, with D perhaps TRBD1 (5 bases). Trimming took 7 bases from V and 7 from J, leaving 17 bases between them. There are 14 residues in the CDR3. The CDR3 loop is CASKTSGRGQPQHF. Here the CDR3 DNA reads TGTGCCAGCAAAACGTCGGGACGTGGGCAGCCCCAGCATTTT.

CDR3: CASSSGGLNYNEQFF. CDR3 DNA sequence: TGTGCCAGCAGCTCGGGGGGGCTCAACTACAATGAGCAGTTCTTC. The V gene is TRBV7-2, the J gene TRBJ2-1; the match to TRBD2 covers 8 bases. Germline trimming cut 4 bases from V and 3 bases from J; bases unmatched to any gene: 5. The germline V gene encodes CDR1 SGHTA and CDR2 FQGNSA. CDR3 length: 15 amino acids.

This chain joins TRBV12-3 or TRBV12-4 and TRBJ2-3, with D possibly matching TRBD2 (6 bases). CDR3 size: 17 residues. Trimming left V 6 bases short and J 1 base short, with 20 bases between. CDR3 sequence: CASRPHRGLSRTDTQYF. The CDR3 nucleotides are TGTGCCAGCAGACCACACCGGGGACTCTCCCGCACAGATACGCAGTATTTT.

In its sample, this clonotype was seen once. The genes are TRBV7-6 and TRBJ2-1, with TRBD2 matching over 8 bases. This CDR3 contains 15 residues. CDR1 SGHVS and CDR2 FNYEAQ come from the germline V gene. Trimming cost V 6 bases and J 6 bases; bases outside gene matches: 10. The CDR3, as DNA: TGTGCCAGCAGTAAACTAGCGGCCCCCGGCAATGAGCAGTTCTTC. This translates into CASSKLAAPGNEQFF.

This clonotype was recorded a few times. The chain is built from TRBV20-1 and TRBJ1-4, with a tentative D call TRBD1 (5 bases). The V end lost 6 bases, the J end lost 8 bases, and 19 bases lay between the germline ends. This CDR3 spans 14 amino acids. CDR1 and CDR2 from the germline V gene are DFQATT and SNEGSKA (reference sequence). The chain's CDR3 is CSAIQAPEKEKLFF. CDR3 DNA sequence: TGCAGTGCAATACAGGCACCCGAGAAGGAAAAACTGTTTTTT.

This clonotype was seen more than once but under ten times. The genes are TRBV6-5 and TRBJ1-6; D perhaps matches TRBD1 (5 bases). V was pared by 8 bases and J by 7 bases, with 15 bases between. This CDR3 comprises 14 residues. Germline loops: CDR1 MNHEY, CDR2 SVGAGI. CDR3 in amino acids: CASFTGVSNSPLHF. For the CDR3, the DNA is TGTGCCAGCTTTACAGGAGTCTCGAATTCACCCCTCCACTTT.

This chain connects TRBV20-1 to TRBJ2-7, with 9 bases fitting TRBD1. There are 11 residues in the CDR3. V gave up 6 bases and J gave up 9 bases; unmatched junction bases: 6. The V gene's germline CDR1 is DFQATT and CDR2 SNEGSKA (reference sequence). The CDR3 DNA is TGCAGTGCCCGCCACAGGGGGCGGCAGTACTTC. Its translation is CSARHRGRQYF.

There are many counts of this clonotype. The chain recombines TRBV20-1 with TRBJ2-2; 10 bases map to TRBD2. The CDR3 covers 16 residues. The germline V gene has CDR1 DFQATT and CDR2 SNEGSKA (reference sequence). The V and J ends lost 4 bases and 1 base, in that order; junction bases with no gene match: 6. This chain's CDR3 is CSAKPSGRVNTGELFF. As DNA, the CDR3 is TGCAGTGCTAAGCCTAGCGGGAGAGTGAACACCGGGGAGCTGTTTTTT.